The TCR beta chain described here comes from a study of blood T cell repertoires in COVID-19. Study background: T cells, B-cell-depleted T cells, or PBMCs supplied cDNA or gDNA.

Per the original methods: Amplification from reference gene primers served as the basis for estimated nucleated cell counts. Data came from immunoSEQ multiplex PCR; TCRdb stores just in-frame clones and leaves some out. V and J calls and clone size come straight from that table; D and trimming were deduced from the DNA. The sample lists 340,000 or so clones; 65% to 85% were seen once. The CDR3 is made up of 15 amino acids. The trim removed 2 bases at V and 4 bases at J, leaving 1 base unmatched. CDR1 MDHEN and CDR2 SYDVKM come from the germline V gene. The V and J genes are TRBV28 and TRBJ2-2, with TRBD1 matching 10 bases. The sequencing sample was made of peripheral blood. The sequence was collected from a man aged 30-40 years with active or convalescent COVID-19. CDR3 amino acids: CASSLGTGATGELFF. CDR3 sequence (DNA): TGTGCCAGCAGTTTAGGGACAGGGGCCACCGGGGAGCTGTTTTTT.